This is a list of T cell receptor beta chains from one sample in a study of persistence of HIV-infected CD4 T cells. The repertoire was sequenced with immunoSEQ multiplex PCR; TCRdb's copy has only in-frame clones and lacks some. The sample lists some 45,000 clones, 88% occurring once. The antigens of these receptors remain unknown. The material sequenced was CD4+ T cells sorted from PBMCs after roughly 20-hour stimulation, taken from a patient who received antiretroviral therapy. All receptors come from an adult woman with HIV who was CMV-seropositive. Both conserved end residues are part of each CDR3. Each record gives: V gene, D gene, J gene, clone size, CDR3 DNA, CDR3 protein. A D gene is named only where the DNA matches it firmly. The size entry is marked missing in some rows and otherwise reads once, few, many or a size class.

V: TRBV2; D: .; J: TRBJ2-5; size: .; DNA: TGTGCCAGCAGCGCCGGGCCACCTGGGGCCCAGTACTTC; CDR3: CASSAGPPGAQYF
V: TRBV6-5; D: .; J: TRBJ1-5; size: .; DNA: TGTGCCAGCAGAAATGCCCGACAGGTCCAGCCCCAGCATTTT; CDR3: CASRNARQVQPQHF
V: TRBV24-1; D: .; J: TRBJ1-5; size: .; DNA: TGTGCCACCAGTGCTACAGGGAAACCCAATCAGCCCCAGCATTTT; CDR3: CATSATGKPNQPQHF
V: TRBV5-1; D: .; J: TRBJ1-6; size: .; DNA: TGCGCCAGCAGCTTGACAGCCAACTCCTATAATTCACCCCTCCACTTT; CDR3: CASSLTANSYNSPLHF
V: TRBV30; D: .; J: TRBJ1-5; size: .; DNA: TGTGCCTGGAGTGGGACGGATAGCAATCAGCCCCAGCATTTT; CDR3: CAWSGTDSNQPQHF
V: TRBV2; D: TRBD1; J: TRBJ1-1; size: .; DNA: TGTGCCAGCAGTGAAGGAGGGACAGGGGATACTGAAGCTTTCTTT; CDR3: CASSEGGTGDTEAFF
V: TRBV9; D: TRBD1; J: TRBJ1-2; size: .; DNA: TGTGCCAGCAGCGCCACAGGGGATCCCCTCTATGGCTACACCTTC; CDR3: CASSATGDPLYGYTF
V: TRBV3-1/TRBV3-2; D: .; J: TRBJ2-3; size: .; DNA: TGTGCCAGCAGCCTCCTACCCGTAGGGGCGCAGTATTTT; CDR3: CASSLLPVGAQYF
V: TRBV15; D: TRBD1; J: TRBJ2-4; size: .; DNA: TGTGCCACCAGCACATACCCCAGGGGGAACATTCAGTACTTC; CDR3: CATSTYPRGNIQYF
V: TRBV6-5; D: TRBD1; J: TRBJ1-5; size: .; DNA: TGTGCCAGCAGACCCACAGGGGGACAGGAACCCCAGCATTTT; CDR3: CASRPTGGQEPQHF
V: TRBV6-1; D: .; J: TRBJ1-2; size: .; DNA: TGTGCCAGCAATCGGGACTCGCTCTATGGCTACACCTTC; CDR3: CASNRDSLYGYTF
V: TRBV7-8; D: .; J: TRBJ2-1; size: once; DNA: TGTGCCAGCAGCGTCAGTGGCTTAAACTACAATGAGCAGTTCTTC; CDR3: CASSVSGLNYNEQFF
V: TRBV19; D: .; J: TRBJ1-2; size: .; DNA: TGTGCCAGTGCGGAACAGGGCGAAGGCTACACCTTC; CDR3: CASAEQGEGYTF
V: TRBV5-1; D: .; J: TRBJ1-1; size: .; DNA: TGCGCCAGCAGCTTGGCGGCAGGATTGAACCCTGAAGCTTTCTTT; CDR3: CASSLAAGLNPEAFF
V: TRBV20-1; D: TRBD2; J: TRBJ2-2; size: few; DNA: TGCAGTGCGAGTAGCGGGGCCGTGGGTCGCACCGGGGAGCTGTTTTTT; CDR3: CSASSGAVGRTGELFF
V: TRBV15; D: .; J: TRBJ2-4; size: .; DNA: TGTGCCACCAGCAAGGACCGTACCAAAAACATTCAGTACTTC; CDR3: CATSKDRTKNIQYF
V: TRBV5-1; D: .; J: TRBJ2-3; size: .; DNA: TGCGCCAGCAGCCGACAGGCGAGCACAGATACGCAGTATTTT; CDR3: CASSRQASTDTQYF
V: TRBV3-1/TRBV3-2; D: TRBD1; J: TRBJ2-1; size: .; DNA: TGTGCCAGCAGCCAGGGGGACAGGGGGTTCGATGAGCAGTTCTTC; CDR3: CASSQGDRGFDEQFF
V: TRBV5-1; D: .; J: TRBJ1-1; size: .; DNA: TGCGCCAGCAGCACAGGTAACACTGAAGCTTTCTTT; CDR3: CASSTGNTEAFF
V: TRBV3-1/TRBV3-2; D: TRBD1; J: TRBJ1-1; size: .; DNA: TGTGCCAGCAGCCAAGGTATGTGGACAGGGGTAAACACTGAAGCTTTCTTT; CDR3: CASSQGMWTGVNTEAFF
V: TRBV7-6; D: .; J: TRBJ1-2; size: .; DNA: TGTGCCAGCAGCTCAGCCCCCTATTCGGACTATGGCTACACCTTC; CDR3: CASSSAPYSDYGYTF
V: TRBV5-1; D: TRBD1; J: TRBJ2-2; size: .; DNA: TGCGCCAGCAAGTTGAGGGACAGGGGGTCCGGCGGGGAGCTGTTTTTT; CDR3: CASKLRDRGSGGELFF
V: TRBV5-4; D: .; J: TRBJ2-7; size: few; DNA: TGTGCCAGCAGCTTGGGAGGGTCCGGGGCAGAGCAGTACTTC; CDR3: CASSLGGSGAEQYF
V: TRBV5-1; D: TRBD1; J: TRBJ1-1; size: .; DNA: TGCGCCAGCAGTATGGGACAGGGGAACACTGAAGCTTTCTTT; CDR3: CASSMGQGNTEAFF
V: TRBV5-1; D: .; J: TRBJ1-4; size: .; DNA: TGCGCCAGCAGCCCCCTAGGGGGGTGGGATGAAAAACTGTTTTTT; CDR3: CASSPLGGWDEKLFF
V: TRBV5-8; D: TRBD1; J: TRBJ2-1; size: .; DNA: TGTGCCAGCAGTTTCGGACAGGGGGCGATCTACAATGAGCAGTTCTTC; CDR3: CASSFGQGAIYNEQFF
V: TRBV28; D: .; J: TRBJ1-2; size: .; DNA: TGTGCCAGCAGTTCCCGGACGGAACTAGCTAACTATGGCTACACCTTC; CDR3: CASSSRTELANYGYTF
V: TRBV4-2; D: .; J: TRBJ2-3; size: .; DNA: TGTGCCAGCAGCCAAGAAGGGAAGCCCCGCACAGATACGCAGTATTTT; CDR3: CASSQEGKPRTDTQYF
V: TRBV5-1; D: TRBD1; J: TRBJ2-3; size: .; DNA: TGCGCCAGCCGGGACAGGGTCGGAGATACGCAGTATTTT; CDR3: CASRDRVGDTQYF
V: TRBV5-1; D: TRBD1; J: TRBJ2-7; size: .; DNA: TGCGCCAGCAGCCCCCGGACAGGAAGCTCCTACGAGCAGTACTTC; CDR3: CASSPRTGSSYEQYF
V: TRBV27; D: .; J: TRBJ1-2; size: .; DNA: TGTGCCACTAGAAGATCGGACACGGCTGGTGGCTACACCTTC; CDR3: CATRRSDTAGGYTF
V: TRBV2; D: TRBD2; J: TRBJ2-3; size: once; DNA: TGTGCCAGCAGTGAAGCTTGGCTAGCGGGGTACACAGATACGCAGTATTTT; CDR3: CASSEAWLAGYTDTQYF
V: TRBV6-5; D: TRBD1; J: TRBJ2-3; size: .; DNA: TGTGCCAGCAGTCTCACAGGGGACACAGATACGCAGTATTTT; CDR3: CASSLTGDTDTQYF
V: TRBV5-6; D: .; J: TRBJ1-4; size: .; DNA: TGTGCCAGCAGCTCTTCGTCCTCATACAGGGTCGGAAATGAAAAACTGTTTTTT; CDR3: CASSSSSSYRVGNEKLFF
V: TRBV5-1; D: .; J: TRBJ2-7; size: .; DNA: TGCGCCAGCAGCTTTTATGTCGGCTCCTACGAGCAGTACTTC; CDR3: CASSFYVGSYEQYF
V: TRBV12-5; D: .; J: TRBJ1-1; size: .; DNA: TGTGCTAGTGGTTTGCGGGAGGGGGGCCGACTCCCGGACGCTTTCTTT; CDR3: CASGLREGGRLPDAFF
V: TRBV4-2; D: TRBD2; J: TRBJ2-7; size: few; DNA: TGTGCCAGCAGGCTTTCTGACGGGGGGAGCTCCTACGAGCAGTACTTC; CDR3: CASRLSDGGSSYEQYF
V: TRBV5-1; D: .; J: TRBJ1-1; size: .; DNA: TGCGCCAGCAGCACGGCCTTCCCCACTGAAGCTTTCTTT; CDR3: CASSTAFPTEAFF
V: TRBV5-1; D: TRBD2; J: TRBJ2-2; size: .; DNA: TGCGCCAGCAGGACGACTAGCGGGGGGAACACCGGGGAGCTGTTTTTT; CDR3: CASRTTSGGNTGELFF
V: TRBV9; D: TRBD1; J: TRBJ1-6; size: .; DNA: TGTGCCAGCAGCGACAGACAGGGGTGGGGGAATTCACCCCTCCACTTT; CDR3: CASSDRQGWGNSPLHF
V: TRBV14; D: .; J: TRBJ2-7; size: .; DNA: TGTGCCAGCAGCCCCCTACAGGGAGCTCGCTACGAGCAGTACTTC; CDR3: CASSPLQGARYEQYF
V: TRBV2; D: .; J: TRBJ2-7; size: .; DNA: TGTGCCAGCAGTGAGCAAACGACCGAGCAGTACTTC; CDR3: CASSEQTTEQYF
V: TRBV12-3/TRBV12-4; D: .; J: TRBJ1-1; size: .; DNA: TGTGCCAGCAGTTCACAGCGGGACACTGAAGCTTTCTTT; CDR3: CASSSQRDTEAFF
V: TRBV2; D: .; J: TRBJ2-3; size: once; DNA: TGTGCCAGCAGTGGACTAGACAGACGAGATACGCAGTATTTT; CDR3: CASSGLDRRDTQYF
V: TRBV23-1; D: TRBD1; J: TRBJ1-5; size: few; DNA: TGCGCCAGCAGTCAATCACAGGGGAGCAATCAGCCCCAGCATTTT; CDR3: CASSQSQGSNQPQHF
V: TRBV12-3/TRBV12-4; D: .; J: TRBJ1-2; size: .; DNA: TGTGCCAGCACCTCGAGGGGGGATGGCTACACCTTC; CDR3: CASTSRGDGYTF
V: TRBV6-6; D: .; J: TRBJ1-1; size: .; DNA: TGTGCCAGCAGCCGTCGCGGGCAGTTGAACACTGAAGCTTTCTTT; CDR3: CASSRRGQLNTEAFF
V: TRBV6-5; D: .; J: TRBJ1-2; size: .; DNA: TGTGCCAGCAGTTACTCGCCTACCCGGGCGAACTATGGCTACACCTTC; CDR3: CASSYSPTRANYGYTF
V: TRBV2; D: TRBD1; J: TRBJ1-2; size: .; DNA: TGTGCCAGCAGTGACCCCCGGGACAGGTCGTACTATGGCTACACCTTC; CDR3: CASSDPRDRSYYGYTF
V: TRBV5-8; D: TRBD2; J: TRBJ2-3; size: .; DNA: TGTGCCAGTGGGGGCCGGGCGGGGGGGCAAGTCACAGATACGCAGTATTTT; CDR3: CASGGRAGGQVTDTQYF
V: TRBV5-6; D: .; J: TRBJ1-2; size: .; DNA: TGTGCCAGCAGCTTAAACTCCGGGACGAGGAACTATGGCTACACCTTC; CDR3: CASSLNSGTRNYGYTF
V: TRBV5-6; D: TRBD1; J: TRBJ1-1; size: few; DNA: TGTGCCAGCAGCTTGAGGGACAGGTCGAACACTGAAGCTTTCTTT; CDR3: CASSLRDRSNTEAFF
V: TRBV19; D: .; J: TRBJ1-2; size: .; DNA: TGTGCCAGTAGGGGAACAGGGCGGCAGGGCTACACCTTC; CDR3: CASRGTGRQGYTF
V: TRBV27; D: .; J: TRBJ1-6; size: .; DNA: TGTGCCAGCAGCCCGGGACGGGCGAATTCACCCCTCCACTTT; CDR3: CASSPGRANSPLHF
V: TRBV29-1; D: .; J: TRBJ1-2; size: .; DNA: TGCAGCGTTGGGGGAGGGTATGGCTACACCTTC; CDR3: CSVGGGYGYTF
V: TRBV27; D: TRBD1; J: TRBJ1-2; size: .; DNA: TGTGCCAGCATTAGGACAGGGGGCGGCTATGGCTACACCTTC; CDR3: CASIRTGGGYGYTF
V: TRBV24-1; D: .; J: TRBJ2-4; size: .; DNA: TGTGCCACCAGTGAACCAGTACAAAACATTCAGTACTTC; CDR3: CATSEPVQNIQYF
V: TRBV19; D: TRBD1; J: TRBJ1-2; size: .; DNA: TGTGCCAGTTCCGAACTACAGGGGAACTATGGCTACACCTTC; CDR3: CASSELQGNYGYTF
V: TRBV6-1; D: .; J: TRBJ2-7; size: .; DNA: TGTGCCAGCAGTGAATTAACGAGTATGGGAGTCTACGAGCAGTACTTC; CDR3: CASSELTSMGVYEQYF
V: TRBV5-6; D: .; J: TRBJ1-4; size: .; DNA: TGTGCCAGCAGCCGGGACCCCGCGGAAAAACTGTTTTTT; CDR3: CASSRDPAEKLFF